This is a list of T cell receptor beta chains from one sample in a study of tumor-infiltrating lymphocytes in primary liver carcinoma. TCRdb ran MiXCR on the multiplex PCR reads and lists one entry per CDR3 protein. The sample has 75,000 to 90,000 distinct CDR3 sequences; roughly 72% are singletons. The sequenced material came from liver tumor tissue from sampling region 1. The origin of the receptors is a man in his forties with primary liver carcinoma and hepatitis B virus infection. CDR3s include the opening cysteine and the closing phenylalanine or tryptophan. The order of the fields is J gene, D gene, V gene, clone size, CDR3 DNA, CDR3 protein. A D gene is named only where the DNA matches it firmly. Where a row states a size, it is once, few, many or the class of an expanded clone; other rows omit it.

TRBJ2-3 TRBD2 TRBV6-1 many TGTGCCAGCAGTGAACAGATAGCGGGGCAAGATACGCAGTATTTT CASSEQIAGQDTQYF
TRBJ2-7 TRBD1 TRBV10-3 NA TGTGCCATCAATGCCCTTCTCCTGGGACAGGGGTTCGGCGAGCAGTACTTC CAINALLLGQGFGEQYF
TRBJ2-2 NA TRBV7-8 NA TGTGCCAGCAACTTGTCCGGCCAAACCGGGGAGCTGTTTTTC CASNLSGQTGELFF
TRBJ2-7 NA TRBV6-6 once TGTGCCAGCAGCTCCCGCACGGACGGGAGCTCCAACGAGCAGTACTTC CASSSRTDGSSNEQYF
TRBJ2-1 TRBD2 TRBV4-1 NA TGCGCCAGCAGCCAAGCAGGGGGAAAAAAGCGGGAGGGCTTAAGCTCCTACAACGAGCAGTTCTTC CASSQAGGKKREGLSSYNEQFF
TRBJ2-5 TRBD1 TRBV6-5 once TGTGCCAGCACTTCATATACAGGGGGTGAGACCCACTACTTC CASTSYTGGETHYF
TRBJ2-2 NA TRBV7-9 NA TGTGCAAGCAGAGAAAGGGAGGGCAAACTCACAGGGGAGCTGTATTTT CASREREGKLTGELYF
TRBJ2-5 NA TRBV7-9 many TGTGCCAGCAGCTCCCGAGACGAGGGGGTAAAAGAGACCCAGTACTTC CASSSRDEGVKETQYF
TRBJ1-4 NA TRBV5-4 NA TGTGCCAGCATCTTGAGTAGGGGGACTAATGGAAAACTGTTTTTT CASILSRGTNGKLFF
TRBJ2-5 TRBD2 TRBV24-1 NA TGTGCCACCGAACGAGCGGGAGAAGGGACCCAGTACTTC CATERAGEGTQYF
TRBJ2-7 NA TRBV11-2 NA TGTGCCAGCAGCACGACACAGGGTGGACAAGTCCATGGACTCTATGAGCAGTACTTC CASSTTQGGQVHGLYEQYF
TRBJ1-1 TRBD1 TRBV11-2 many TGTGCCAGCAGCCCGGGGGGCAGGGGGGCGGCTAGCGACACTGAAGCTTTCTTT CASSPGGRGAASDTEAFF
TRBJ2-7 NA TRBV4-1 large TGCGCCAGCAGCCCTCGGGGAGGGGGCTCCTACGAGCAGTACTTC CASSPRGGGSYEQYF
TRBJ2-7 NA TRBV5-1 NA TGCGCCAGCAGCCAGGTACCCGCCCGGGGCGACGGGCTGTACTTC CASSQVPARGDGLYF
TRBJ1-2 NA TRBV5-1 NA TGCGCCAGCACGCCCGAAGGGGCGTTATATGACTACACCTTC CASTPEGALYDYTF
TRBJ2-7 TRBD1 TRBV29-1 NA TGCAGCGTTGACCAAGCGGACAGGGGACACTACTACGAGGAGTACTTC CSVDQADRGHYYEEYF
TRBJ2-2 NA TRBV12-3/TRBV12-4 once TGTGCCAGCAGTTTAGATCGTCCTTTGGCACTAGCCACCGGGGAGCTGCTTTTT CASSLDRPLALATGELLF
TRBJ2-5 NA TRBV29-1 few TGCAGCGTTGTTTCACTCCAAGAGACCCCGTACTTC CSVVSLQETPYF
TRBJ2-6 NA TRBV6-2/TRBV6-3 many TGTGCCAGCAGTGGGTGGGTCGACCCTGACTCTGGGGCCAACGTCCTGACTTTC CASSGWVDPDSGANVLTF
TRBJ2-7 TRBD1 TRBV5-1 few TGCGCCAGCACAAGGGACAGCCCCACCTACGAGCAGTACTTC CASTRDSPTYEQYF
TRBJ2-4 NA TRBV2 NA TGTGCCAGCAGTGAAGCGCTTTGGGTTCCAGCCAAAAACATTCAGTACTTC CASSEALWVPAKNIQYF
TRBJ2-3 TRBD2 TRBV10-3 many TGTGCCAAGAGCGGGAGCTCAACAGATACGCAGTATTTT CAKSGSSTDTQYF
TRBJ2-1 TRBD2 TRBV29-1 NA TGCAGCGTTGCGAGCGGGAAGGGAAGCGATGAGCAGTTCTTC CSVASGKGSDEQFF
TRBJ2-7 NA TRBV11-2 NA TGTCTCAGCAGCTTAGATCGAGGGCAGAGCTACGGGCAGTACTTC CLSSLDRGQSYGQYF
TRBJ1-5 NA TRBV12-3/TRBV12-4 NA TGTGCCAGTAGTCCATGGGCGGGGGCGGGCAATCAGCCCCCGCATTTT CASSPWAGAGNQPPHF
TRBJ1-2 NA TRBV11-2 NA TGTGCCAGTAGCTTAGTGCCCGATTCTAACTATGGCTACAGCTTC CASSLVPDSNYGYSF
TRBJ2-6 TRBD1 TRBV6-5 NA TGTGCCAGCAGATCAGGACAGGGATTCTCTGGGGCCAACGTCCTGACTTTC CASRSGQGFSGANVLTF
TRBJ1-6 NA TRBV7-9 NA TGTGCCAGCAGTTTAGCTGCCCTGACGGATCCACCCCTCCACTTT CASSLAALTDPPLHF
TRBJ2-5 NA TRBV2 NA TGTGCCAGCAAATCCAGGGCATCAGAGACCCAGTACTTC CASKSRASETQYF
TRBJ2-7 TRBD2 TRBV5-4 NA TGTGGCAGCAGCCCAGGGCTAGCGGTAACCTACGAGCAGTACTTC CGSSPGLAVTYEQYF
TRBJ2-3 NA TRBV11-2 NA TGTGCCAACAGCCCATTAGCGGCTAGCACAGATACACTGTATTTT CANSPLAASTDTLYF
TRBJ1-3 TRBD1 TRBV15 NA TGTGCCACCAGATCCGGACAGGGGGGAAACACCATATATTTT CATRSGQGGNTIYF